This TCR beta chain was documented in a study of blood T cell repertoires in COVID-19. The overall study: There were acute and convalescent COVID-19 samples, and they came from the United States, Italy and Spain.

Data came from immunoSEQ multiplex PCR; TCRdb stores just in-frame clones and leaves some out. This sample yields approximately 170,000 clones, of which roughly 80% are seen a single time; more than 2.5% belongs to the top ten. The J segment lost 8 bases and the V segment lost 2 bases, leaving 5 bases of the junction unmatched. The CDR3 consists of 13 residues. Germline loops: CDR1 MNHEY, CDR2 SVGAGI. The study recruited people aged 18 to 89 years across around 24 US areas. Participant reports of clinical history set cohort assignment. V is TRBV6-5 and J is TRBJ1-2, with 7 bases aligning to TRBD1. The TCR sequence derives from a woman aged 30 to 39 who had recovered from COVID-19. The sample comprised PBMCs or T cells enriched from blood (not recorded which). CDR3 coding DNA: TGTGCCAGCAGTTACGACAGGGCGATGGGCTACACCTTC. Its protein product is CASSYDRAMGYTF.